The source of this T cell receptor (beta chain) is a study of CD8 T cells in Susac syndrome. About this clonotype itself: Its antigen remains unknown.

The RNA, about 0.5 to 1 ug, was put through reverse transcription using random hexamers. Amplification of the TCR beta CDR3 was carried out by immunoSEQ multiplex PCR, which spanned a total of 54 Vbeta and 13 Jbeta segments. MiXCR was run by TCRdb on the immunoSEQ multiplex PCR reads, yielding one entry per CDR3 protein. The table has around 280,000 distinct CDR3 sequences, about 85% seen once; the top ten hold 0.11%. Trimming removed 0 bases at V and 7 bases at J, with 15 bases between. CDR1 is MNHEY and CDR2 is SMNVEV in the germline V gene (reference sequence). The CDR3 has 16 residues. Study observations and caveats: The authors acknowledged that their TCR sequencing and HLA analysis involved a relatively small number of individuals.

Sequences were obtained from CD8+ T cells from PBMCs. The receptor comes from a human donor with multiple sclerosis. The rearrangement joins TRBV27 to TRBJ1-4; D might be TRBD1 (5 bases). CDR3 bases: TGTGCCAGCAGTTTATCACACCCGGGGCTCAGTGAAAAACTGTTTTTT. It translates to CASSLSHPGLSEKLFF.